Below are 29 T cell receptor beta chains sequenced from a single sample in a study of shared clonotypes between healthy human individuals. TCRdb keeps only in-frame clones here, not all; method: immunoSEQ multiplex PCR. The sample lists approximately 1,500,000 clones, roughly 96% occurring once. The sample was naive CD4+ T cells sorted from blood. Subset here: CD45RA+ positively selected. The receptor source for this set is a man aged 25 to 40 in good health.

The chain joins TRBV10-3 to TRBJ1-2; no firm D call. Trimming shortened V by 0 bases and J by 7 bases, and 9 bases separated the two germline ends. The CDR3 consists of 13 residues. Germline V gives CDR1 ENHRY, CDR2 SYGVKD. The CDR3 DNA is TGTGCCATCAGTGAGTCCGGAGATCCTGGCTACACCTTC. Amino acid sequence: CAISESGDPGYTF.

This sequence joins TRBV6-1 and TRBJ2-7, with D perhaps matching TRBD1 (7 bases). The V and J ends lost 4 bases and 1 base respectively, with 14 bases between them. The CDR3 is 15 residues long. Germline V gene data show CDR1 as MNHNS and CDR2 as SASEGT. The CDR3 loop is CASSATTGRSYEQYF. CDR3 in DNA: TGTGCCAGCAGTGCAACGACAGGGAGGTCCTACGAGCAGTACTTC.

This chain joins TRBV7-2 and TRBJ2-7; D remains ambiguous. The CDR3 sequence is 13 residues long. Germline CDR1 SGHTA, CDR2 FQGNSA. The germline V and J ends were trimmed by 2 bases and 0 bases, with 5 bases remaining between them. The CDR3 DNA sequence: TGTGCCAGCAGCTTACCGAACTCCTACGAGCAGTACTTC. Residues: CASSLPNSYEQYF. The variable domain in full, with the rest retrieved from reference TRBV7-2 and TRBJ2-7, is GAGVSQSPSNKVTEKGKDVELRCDPISGHTALYWYRQSLGQGLEFLIYFQGNSAPDKSGLPSDRFSAERTGGSVSTLTIQRTQQEDSAVYLCASSLPNSYEQYFGPGTRLTVT.

This chain links TRBV5-5 with TRBJ1-2; D is perhaps TRBD1 (6 bases). CDR3 length equals 14 residues. V lost 6 bases and J 4 bases, leaving 16 bases between the germline ends. Germline CDR1 and CDR2: SGHKS and YYEKEE (reference sequence). The CDR3 region has the DNA TGTGCCAGCACCAATTCCAGGGGAAGCTATGGCTACACCTTC. Amino acid sequence: CASTNSRGSYGYTF.

As to this clone: Other DNA variants within this sample encode the same CDR3. V and J are TRBV2 and TRBJ2-5, with D perhaps TRBD1 (5 bases). Per the germline V gene, CDR1 is SNHLY and CDR2 is FYNNEI. The CDR3 runs to 14 residues. V shed 3 bases and J shed 2 bases, with 10 bases lying between them. In nucleotides, the CDR3 is TGTGCCAGCAGTGAGATGGGGCGACAAGAGACCCAGTACTTC. It encodes CASSEMGRQETQYF.

This clone appeared a single time. The chain is built from TRBV19 and TRBJ1-5; no reliable D call. The CDR3 covers 15 residues. CDR1 is LNHDA and CDR2 is SQIVND in the germline V gene (reference sequence). V lost 0 bases and J 7 bases, leaving 13 bases between the germline ends. CDR3 in DNA: TGTGCCAGTAGTATAGATCCCGGAGTTGGACAGCCCCAGCATTTT. This gives the protein CASSIDPGVGQPQHF.

V gene TRBV6-5 combines with J gene TRBJ2-7, with D maybe TRBD2 (6 bases). This CDR3 has 13 residues. Trimming took off 0 bases at V and 4 bases at J, with 7 bases between the two ends. The germline gives CDR1 MNHEY, CDR2 SVGAGI. For the CDR3, the DNA is TGTGCCAGCAGTTACTCTGCGGGGTACGAGCAGTACTTC. It encodes CASSYSAGYEQYF.

The chain uses TRBV6-5 and TRBJ1-2, with D perhaps TRBD1 (5 bases). The germline V gene encodes CDR1 MNHEY and CDR2 SVGAGI. Trimming removed 8 bases at V and 6 bases at J, with 22 bases between. The CDR3 spans 15 residues. This CDR3 is CASGATSLPRDGYTF. The CDR3 DNA sequence: TGTGCCAGCGGGGCGACCTCTCTTCCTCGGGATGGCTACACCTTC.

The gene calls are TRBV10-1 and TRBJ2-1; no definite D call. Per the germline V gene, CDR1 is WNHNN and CDR2 is SYGVQD (reference sequence). The CDR3 has 13 amino acids. The V end lost 4 bases, the J end lost 8 bases, and 12 bases lay between the germline ends. The CDR3 bases are TGCGCCAGCAGTGCCTCGGCGTCACATGAGCAGTTCTTC. Its protein product is CASSASASHEQFF.

The chain uses TRBV5-1 and TRBJ1-2; D unresolved. This CDR3 comprises 12 residues. With 3 bases removed from V and 5 bases from J, the gap between germline ends came to 8 bases. In germline, CDR1 is SGHRS, CDR2 YFSETQ. The CDR3 region has the DNA TGCGCCAGCAGCTCTACGGGTTATGGCTACACCTTC. This gives the protein CASSSTGYGYTF.

The chain recombines TRBV9 with TRBJ2-3, with D hard to call. This CDR3 spans 13 amino acids. Germline CDR1 reads SGDLS; CDR2 reads YYNGEE. Trimming removed 3 bases from V and 11 bases from J, with 16 bases in between. CDR3 sequence reads: CASSAAGREGQYF. Written as DNA, the CDR3 is TGTGCCAGCAGCGCCGCCGGAAGAGAAGGGCAGTATTTT. Full variable domain (outside the CDR3, taken from reference TRBV9 and TRBJ2-3): DSGVTQTPKHLITATGQRVTLRCSPRSGDLSVYWYQQSLDQGLQFLIQYYNGEERAKGNILERFSAQQFPDLHSELNLSSLELGDSALYFCASSAAGREGQYFGPGTRLTVL.

This clone was counted a single time. Other DNA sequences within the sample encode an identical CDR3. The J gene is TRBJ2-7, the V gene TRBV5-1; 8 nucleotides line up with TRBD1. Germline trimming cut 0 bases from V and 4 bases from J; bases unmatched to any gene: 3. The CDR3 sequence is 14 residues long. Germline loops: CDR1 SGHRS, CDR2 YFSETQ. Here the CDR3 reads CASSLGQGAYEQYF. The CDR3 bases are TGCGCCAGCAGCTTGGGTCAGGGGGCTTACGAGCAGTACTTC.

This chain connects TRBV7-3 to TRBJ1-1, with 8 bases lining up with TRBD1. The CDR3 has 14 amino acids. The trim removed 3 bases at V and 1 base at J, leaving 1 base unmatched. The germline V gene encodes CDR1 SGHTA and CDR2 FQGTGA. The CDR3 coding sequence is TGTGCCAGCAGCTTTGACAGGGGGAACACTGAAGCTTTCTTT. It is translated as CASSFDRGNTEAFF.

This chain connects TRBV5-4 to TRBJ2-7; 9 positions agree with TRBD1. Germline V gene lookup returns CDR1 SGHNT and CDR2 YYREEE (reference sequence). J was trimmed by 4 bases and V by 4 bases; bases with no gene match: 6. The CDR3 extends over 14 amino acids. The CDR3 reads CASSRDRVGYEQYF. CDR3 in DNA: TGTGCCAGCAGCCGGGACAGGGTAGGGTACGAGCAGTACTTC.

This sequence joins TRBV7-2 and TRBJ2-5, with TRBD2 matching over 8 bases. The CDR3 totals 16 residues. The germline CDR1 and CDR2 sequences are SGHTA and FQGNSA. With 5 bases clipped from V and 0 bases from J, the junction kept 8 bases outside the gene matches. This CDR3 reads CASSLTGLAHQETQYF. The CDR3 region has the DNA TGTGCCAGCAGCCTAACTGGACTAGCACACCAAGAGACCCAGTACTTC.

This chain uses TRBV7-6 with TRBJ1-4; TRBD1 agrees at 7 bases. The J segment lost 6 bases and the V segment lost 3 bases, leaving 7 bases of the junction unmatched. The CDR3 runs 15 residues. In germline, CDR1 is SGHVS, CDR2 FNYEAQ. CDR3 amino acids: CASSFSTGRYEKLFF. The CDR3 region has the DNA TGTGCCAGCAGCTTCTCGACAGGGAGATATGAAAAACTGTTTTTT.

V usage is TRBV27 and J usage is TRBJ1-5, with D perhaps matching TRBD1 (6 bases). The length of the CDR3 is 16 residues. Germline lookup yields CDR1 MNHEY and CDR2 SMNVEV (reference sequence). The V end was cut by 3 bases, the J end by 2 bases, with 14 bases between. The CDR3 region is CASSLVGGLGNQPQHF. The CDR3 DNA is TGTGCCAGCAGTTTGGTCGGGGGGCTGGGCAATCAGCCCCAGCATTTT.

V and J are TRBV19 and TRBJ2-1, with D tentatively TRBD2 (6 bases). The V and J ends lost 1 base and 8 bases respectively, with 9 bases between them. CDR1 and CDR2 from the germline V gene are LNHDA and SQIVND (reference sequence). This CDR3 has 13 amino acids. CDR3 residues: CASSIATGDEQFF. The CDR3 DNA is TGTGCCAGTAGTATAGCCACGGGGGATGAGCAGTTCTTC.

This chain joins TRBV7-9 and TRBJ2-1; tentative D call: TRBD2 (6 bases). V was trimmed by 7 bases and J by 3 bases, leaving 13 bases between them. CDR3 length: 14 residues. Germline CDR1 is SEHNR and CDR2 is FQNEAQ (reference sequence). The CDR3 DNA reads as TGTGCCAGCACCGGTTGGGAGGACTACAATGAGCAGTTCTTC. Encoded protein: CASTGWEDYNEQFF. The full variable domain, in which reference TRBV7-9 and TRBJ2-1 provide the parts outside the CDR3, is DTGVSQNPRHKITKRGQNVTFRCDPISEHNRLYWYRQTLGQGPEFLTYFQNEAQLEKSRLLSDRFSAERPKGSFSTLEIQRTEQGDSAMYLCASTGWEDYNEQFFGPGTRLTVL.

V gene TRBV7-9 combines with J gene TRBJ1-1; no definite D call. This CDR3 comprises 14 residues. V gave up 5 bases and J gave up 1 base, with 11 bases separating them. CDR1 is SEHNR and CDR2 is FQNEAQ in the germline V gene (reference sequence). CDR3 DNA: TGTGCCAGCAGCCGACTGACTGAGAACACTGAAGCTTTCTTT. Its protein product is CASSRLTENTEAFF.

The genes are TRBV25-1 and TRBJ1-3; no definite D call. Per germline, CDR1 MGHDK and CDR2 SYGVNS. V was pared by 9 bases and J by 11 bases, with 14 bases between. The CDR3 has 11 amino acids. For the CDR3, the DNA is TGTGCCAGTTCTGGACGGACCGCCATATATTTT. Its protein product is CASSGRTAIYF.

This rearrangement joins TRBV7-9 to TRBJ2-7, with 13 positions matching TRBD2. Germline CDR1 SEHNR, CDR2 FQNEAQ (reference sequence). The length of the CDR3 is 14 residues. V shed 5 bases and J 4 bases; nucleotides not matched to a gene: 2. The CDR3 bases are TGTGCCAGCAGCGAACTAGCGGGAGGGTACGAGCAGTACTTC. Protein product: CASSELAGGYEQYF.

The V gene is TRBV18, the J gene TRBJ2-2, with D uncertain. Trimming left V 3 bases short and J 4 bases short, with 18 bases between. Germline loops: CDR1 KGHSH, CDR2 LQKENI. The CDR3 loop spans 17 amino acids. CDR3 sequence: CASSPRAAATPTGELFF. The CDR3 DNA is TGTGCCAGCTCACCCCGCGCGGCGGCCACCCCCACCGGGGAGCTGTTTTTT.

This chain connects TRBV25-1 to TRBJ2-2, with TRBD2 identical over 8 bases. This CDR3 has 14 residues. Germline V lookup: CDR1 MGHDK, CDR2 SYGVNS. V was clipped by 7 bases and J by 7 bases; unmatched bases: 8. CDR3 protein: CASKGGLVFGELFF. The CDR3 region has the DNA TGTGCCAGCAAAGGGGGACTAGTGTTCGGGGAGCTGTTTTTT. The full variable domain, its missing parts supplied by reference TRBV25-1 and TRBJ2-2, is EADIYQTPRYLVIGTGKKITLECSQTMGHDKMYWYQQDPGMELHLIHYSYGVNSTEKGDLSSESTVSRIRTEHFPLTLESARPSHTSQYLCASKGGLVFGELFFGEGSRLTVL.

This clone was picked up one time. CDR3 sequence (DNA): TGTGCCAGCAGCGTAGGGTCAAGCGGGAGGGTCCTATCCTACGAGCAGTACTTC. This gives the protein CASSVGSSGRVLSYEQYF. The chain is built from TRBV9 and TRBJ2-7; 10 nucleotides align to TRBD2. After removal of 0 bases from V and 1 base from J, the junction contained 10 bases not matched to a gene. The CDR3 loop spans 18 amino acids. Germline CDR1 SGDLS, CDR2 YYNGEE.

V and J are TRBV4-3 and TRBJ2-2; the D call may be TRBD1 or TRBD2 (5 bases each). Trimming shortened V by 8 bases and J by 0 bases, and 13 bases separated the two germline ends. Per germline, CDR1 LGHNA and CDR2 YSLEER. The CDR3 sequence is 15 residues long. This CDR3 reads CASARGPANTGELFF. In DNA, the CDR3 is TGCGCCAGCGCTCGGGGCCCCGCGAACACCGGGGAGCTGTTTTTT.

The chain is built from TRBV13 and TRBJ2-5, with 7 bases fitting TRBD1. V lost 8 bases, J lost 5 bases, and 8 bases stayed unmatched. The CDR3 runs 13 residues. Germline lookup yields CDR1 PRHDT and CDR2 FYEKMQ (reference sequence). CDR3 protein: CASGQALRETQYF. The CDR3 nucleotides read TGTGCCAGCGGACAGGCCCTGAGGGAGACCCAGTACTTC.

J is TRBJ2-7 and V is TRBV5-1, with a possible D match to TRBD2 (6 bases). The germline V gene has CDR1 SGHRS and CDR2 YFSETQ. The CDR3 is made up of 16 amino acids. V lost 2 bases to trimming and J lost 6 bases, with 21 bases between them. The CDR3 region has the DNA TGCGCCAGCAGCTTAGCAGCGGGCCCATCGGGCCTCGAGCAGTACTTC. Protein sequence: CASSLAAGPSGLEQYF. Using reference TRBV5-1 and TRBJ2-7 for the parts outside the CDR3, the full variable domain is KAGVTQTPRYLIKTRGQQVTLSCSPISGHRSVSWYQQTPGQGLQFLFEYFSETQRNKGNFPGRFSGRQFSNSRSEMNVSTLELGDSALYLCASSLAAGPSGLEQYFGPGTRLTVT.

Notes on this clone: Other DNA sequences in the same sample also yield this CDR3. This chain connects TRBV5-1 to TRBJ2-1, with 11 positions matching TRBD2. After removal of 2 bases from V and 4 bases from J, the junction contained 5 bases not matched to a gene. Germline assignment: CDR1 SGHRS and CDR2 YFSETQ. The CDR3 has 16 residues. The CDR3 coding sequence is TGCGCCAGCAGCTTCACCGGGACTAGCGGTTACAATGAGCAGTTCTTC. Translation gives CASSFTGTSGYNEQFF.